One and the same sample provided the 25 T cell receptor beta chains below, sequenced in a study of control samples from healthy donors and cancer patients. Sequencing used immunoSEQ multiplex PCR; TCRdb keeps in-frame clones, though not all of them. The table has about 89,000 clones, around nine tenths seen once. The sequenced material came from blood. These receptors came from a man in his thirties or forties in good health.

CDR3 in DNA: TGTGCCAGCAGTTTAGGGGGAAACACCATATATTTT. Translating gives CASSLGGNTIYF. The V and J genes are TRBV12-3 or TRBV12-4 and TRBJ1-3, with no clear D. The length of the CDR3 is 12 residues. V lost 1 base to trimming and J lost 4 bases, with 2 bases between them.

V usage is TRBV5-1 and J usage is TRBJ2-3; perhaps TRBD2 as D (7 bases). The CDR3 length is 15 residues. Germline lookup yields CDR1 SGHRS and CDR2 YFSETQ. The V gene lost 1 base and the J gene lost 5 bases, with 14 bases spanning the gap. This CDR3 reads CASSLRGAKEDTQYF. Written as DNA, the CDR3 is TGCGCCAGCAGCTTGCGGGGGGCGAAAGAAGATACGCAGTATTTT.

The chain has TRBV5-6 and TRBJ2-5; perhaps TRBD2 as D (5 bases). From germline, CDR1 is SGHDT and CDR2 YYEEEE. The CDR3 consists of 18 residues. Trimming shortened V by 2 bases and J by 2 bases, and 22 bases separated the two germline ends. The CDR3 sequence: CASSLSSPYRGQQETQYF. The CDR3 nucleotides are TGTGCCAGCAGCTTAAGCAGCCCATACAGAGGGCAACAAGAGACCCAGTACTTC.

The chain uses TRBV4-1 and TRBJ1-1, with 8 positions matching TRBD1. CDR1 MGHRA and CDR2 YSYEKL come from the germline V gene. The CDR3 runs 12 residues. V trimming: 5 bases; J trimming: 7 bases; junction bases outside the gene matches: 3. The CDR3 DNA is TGCGCCAGCAGCTTGGACAGGGTTGAAGCTTTCTTT. Translated, it gives CASSLDRVEAFF.

The chain combines TRBV10-2 with TRBJ2-5; TRBD2 matches 8 bases. The CDR3 runs to 14 residues. From germline, CDR1 is WSHSY and CDR2 SAAADI. Losses at the gene ends were 4 bases for V and 2 bases for J; bases not matched to a gene: 3. CDR3 sequence: CASSVAGGQETQYF. CDR3 nucleotides: TGCGCCAGCAGTGTCGCGGGGGGTCAAGAGACCCAGTACTTC.

This clone occurred once. The chain links TRBV2 to TRBJ1-4, with 12 bases fitting TRBD1. CDR1 is SNHLY, CDR2 FYNNEI, per germline. The CDR3 runs 16 residues. V shed 2 bases, J shed 8 bases, and the junction held 6 bases outside the gene matches. CDR3 loop: CASSEWGQGANEKLFF. The DNA for the CDR3 is TGTGCCAGCAGTGAATGGGGACAGGGGGCGAACGAAAAACTGTTTTTT.

The chain combines TRBV28 with TRBJ2-3, with 11 positions matching TRBD2. V dropped 6 bases and J dropped 3; count of bases not matched to a gene: 8. This CDR3 is 16 amino acids long. CDR1 is MDHEN and CDR2 is SYDVKM in the germline V gene. The CDR3 nucleotides are TGTGCCAGCAGGGGTAGCGGGGGGGCAGCAACAGATACGCAGTATTTT. It specifies CASRGSGGAATDTQYF.

This rearrangement joins TRBV4-1 to TRBJ1-1, with unresolved D. Germline loops: CDR1 MGHRA, CDR2 YSYEKL. The CDR3 contains 15 residues. V dropped 1 base and J dropped 1 base, with 10 bases sitting between them. CDR3 in amino acids: CASSQGLAGNTEAFF. The DNA of the CDR3 is TGCGCCAGCAGCCAAGGTTTGGCAGGGAACACTGAAGCTTTCTTT.

This chain links TRBV6-5 with TRBJ2-5, with TRBD2 matching 10 bases. The CDR3 runs 14 residues. J gave up 5 bases and V 5 bases, and 5 bases lay outside the gene matches. Germline V gene sequence: CDR1 MNHEY, CDR2 SVGAGI. CDR3 coding DNA: TGTGCCAGCAGTAGCGGGGGGGCCTGGGAGACCCAGTACTTC. Amino acid sequence: CASSSGGAWETQYF.

The chain has TRBV5-1 and TRBJ2-1; 8 positions match TRBD1. The V and J ends lost 4 bases and 4 bases, in that order; junction bases with no gene match: 4. The germline CDR1 and CDR2 sequences are SGHRS and YFSETQ. The CDR3 extends over 14 amino acids. CDR3 in amino acids: CASSPRDRYNEQFF. The CDR3 DNA reads as TGCGCCAGCAGCCCCCGGGACAGGTACAATGAGCAGTTCTTC.

This clone showed up just once. The chain employs TRBV30 and TRBJ1-2; TRBD1 might be the D (6 bases). V lost 1 base, J lost 8 bases, and 20 bases lay in between. Germline V gene lookup returns CDR1 GTSNPN and CDR2 SVGIG (reference sequence). This CDR3 is 15 amino acids long. As DNA, the CDR3 is TGTGCCTGGAGTGCCGGGAGCAGGGGCCAAAGGGGCTACACCTTC. It codes for CAWSAGSRGQRGYTF.

V and J are TRBV7-2 and TRBJ1-2; perhaps TRBD1 as D (5 bases). The CDR3 has 14 amino acids. Germline CDR1 is SGHTA and CDR2 is FQGNSA. The V end lost 5 bases, the J end lost 4 bases, and 14 bases lay between the germline ends. The CDR3: CASSPQDGTYGYTF. The CDR3 coding sequence is TGTGCCAGCAGCCCTCAGGACGGGACCTATGGCTACACCTTC.

This sequence joins TRBV6-5 and TRBJ1-6; D gene ambiguous. The germline gives CDR1 MNHEY, CDR2 SVGAGI. CDR3 length: 15 residues. Trimming shortened V by 5 bases and J by 10 bases, and 18 bases separated the two germline ends. The CDR3 region is CASSRVGGDGSPLHF. CDR3 DNA: TGTGCCAGCAGTCGGGTCGGTGGAGATGGGTCACCCCTCCACTTT.

The gene calls are TRBV7-9 and TRBJ2-5; TRBD2 agrees at 11 bases. J gave up 3 bases and V 3 bases, and 3 bases lay outside the gene matches. In germline, CDR1 is SEHNR, CDR2 FQNEAQ (reference sequence). This CDR3 has 15 amino acids. The CDR3 DNA follows: TGTGCCAGCAGCTTCGGGACTAGCGGTGAAGAGACCCAGTACTTC. Protein: CASSFGTSGEETQYF.

The CDR3 DNA reads TGTGCCAGCAGTTACGGGGCAGAGCTTAACACTGAAGCTTTCTTT. Encoded protein: CASSYGAELNTEAFF. V is TRBV6-5 and J is TRBJ1-1, with D perhaps TRBD1 (5 bases). In germline, CDR1 is MNHEY, CDR2 SVGAGI. Trimming pared 2 bases from V and 2 bases from J, leaving 12 bases between. The CDR3 is 15 amino acids.

The chain links TRBV6-5 to TRBJ2-5; D may correspond to TRBD1 or TRBD2 (7 bases each). The ends were cut back, 2 bases at V and 4 bases at J, with 11 bases in the middle. This CDR3 region has 14 residues. Looked up from germline, CDR1 is MNHEY and CDR2 is SVGAGI. The CDR3, as DNA: TGTGCCAGCAGTTACCAGGGGGGGCCAGAGACCCAGTACTTC. It translates to CASSYQGGPETQYF.

The rearrangement uses TRBV28 and TRBJ1-3, with 10 bases that match TRBD1. CDR3 length equals 17 residues. CDR1 is MDHEN, CDR2 SYDVKM, per germline. V lost 9 bases and J lost 0; bases outside the gene matches: 11. In DNA, the CDR3 is TGTGCCAGTGGGACAGGGGTACCCCTAGGCTCTGGAAACACCATATATTTT. Translated, it gives CASGTGVPLGSGNTIYF.

This chain joins TRBV11-2 and TRBJ1-1; D possibly corresponds to TRBD1 (6 bases). Germline CDR1 reads SGHAT; CDR2 reads FQNNGV. The CDR3 totals 14 residues. V shed 7 bases and J shed 4 bases, with 16 bases lying between them. The CDR3 coding sequence is TGTGCCAGCACTGCCCAGGGGCCGGGCACTGAAGCTTTCTTT. Its translation is CASTAQGPGTEAFF.

The CDR3 reads CASSSRQEGPRSPLHF. DNA for the CDR3: TGTGCCAGCAGTTCACGACAGGAAGGACCGCGTTCACCCCTCCACTTT. This chain uses TRBV27 with TRBJ1-6, with a tentative D call TRBD1 (6 bases). Germline V lookup: CDR1 MNHEY, CDR2 SMNVEV (reference sequence). The CDR3 consists of 16 residues. The V gene lost 4 bases and the J gene lost 9 bases, with 19 bases spanning the gap.

The J gene is TRBJ1-5, the V gene TRBV7-2, with 7 bases matching TRBD1. V was pared by 2 bases and J by 11 bases, with 9 bases of the junction left unmatched. CDR1 is SGHTA and CDR2 is FQGNSA in the germline V gene. CDR3 length equals 14 residues. In DNA form, the CDR3 reads TGTGCCAGCAGCTTAACGCAGGGAACAGGGGCCCAGCATTTT. Encoded protein: CASSLTQGTGAQHF.

The chain joins TRBV6-1 to TRBJ1-1; weak D call: TRBD1 (5 bases). The CDR3 totals 15 residues. Trimming left V 1 base short and J 1 base short, with 10 bases between. From germline, CDR1 is MNHNS and CDR2 SASEGT. CDR3: CASSEGGGGNTEAFF. Here the CDR3 DNA reads TGTGCCAGCAGTGAAGGCGGTGGGGGGAACACTGAAGCTTTCTTT.

This clone was counted between two and nine times. This sequence joins TRBV3-1 (or the pseudogene TRBV3-2) and TRBJ2-5; D is unclear. The CDR3 totals 13 residues. V was clipped by 1 base and J by 7 bases, with 10 bases between them. Germline values: CDR1 LGHDT, CDR2 YNNKEL (reference sequence). CDR3 region: CASSQGFPGTQYF. In DNA, the CDR3 is TGTGCCAGCAGCCAAGGCTTCCCCGGGACCCAGTACTTC.

The gene calls are TRBV6-6 and TRBJ1-1, with D unresolved. Trimming removed 7 bases from V and 2 bases from J, with 14 bases in between. The CDR3 consists of 14 residues. Looked up from germline, CDR1 is MNHNY and CDR2 is SVGAGI (reference sequence). DNA for the CDR3: TGTGCCAGCACCCCGGATGGAATAAACACTGAAGCTTTCTTT. This sequence encodes CASTPDGINTEAFF.

On this clone itself: The sample carries other DNA sequences with the same CDR3. This chain joins TRBV7-3 and TRBJ2-2, with D perhaps matching TRBD1 or TRBD2 (5 bases each). In germline, CDR1 is SGHTA, CDR2 FQGTGA. The CDR3 is 13 residues long. Trimming pared 5 bases from V and 7 bases from J, leaving 11 bases between. The CDR3 region has the DNA TGTGCCAGCAGCCCGACGGGGCGCGGGGAGCTGTTTTTT. As protein: CASSPTGRGELFF.

The table lists this clone with a few counts. The CDR3 spells CASSLARTASGNTIYF. CDR3 sequence (DNA): TGTGCCAGCAGCTTGGCTCGTACAGCTTCTGGAAACACCATATATTTT. This chain joins TRBV5-8 and TRBJ1-3; D is unclear. V lost 0 bases to trimming and J lost 1 base, with 11 bases between them. CDR1 and CDR2 from the germline V gene are SGHTS and YDEGEE. This CDR3 is built from 16 residues.